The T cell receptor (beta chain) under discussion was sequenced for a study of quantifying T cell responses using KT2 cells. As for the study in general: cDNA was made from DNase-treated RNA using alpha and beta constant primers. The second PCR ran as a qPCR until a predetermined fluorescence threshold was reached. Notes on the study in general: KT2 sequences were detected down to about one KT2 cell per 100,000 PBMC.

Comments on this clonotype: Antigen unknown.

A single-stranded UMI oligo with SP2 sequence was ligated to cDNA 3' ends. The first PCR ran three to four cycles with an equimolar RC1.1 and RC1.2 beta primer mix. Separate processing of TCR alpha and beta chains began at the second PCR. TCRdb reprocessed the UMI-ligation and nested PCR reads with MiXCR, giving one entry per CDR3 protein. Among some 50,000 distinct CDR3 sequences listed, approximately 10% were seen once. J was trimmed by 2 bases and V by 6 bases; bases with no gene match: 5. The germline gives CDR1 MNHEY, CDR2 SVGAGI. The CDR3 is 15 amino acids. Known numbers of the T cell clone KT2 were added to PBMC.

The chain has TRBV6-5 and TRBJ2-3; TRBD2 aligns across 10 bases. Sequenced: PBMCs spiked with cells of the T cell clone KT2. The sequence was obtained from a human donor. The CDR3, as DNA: TGTGCCAGCAGGTTTAGCGGGGGGATCACAGATACGCAGTATTTT. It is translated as CASRFSGGITDTQYF.